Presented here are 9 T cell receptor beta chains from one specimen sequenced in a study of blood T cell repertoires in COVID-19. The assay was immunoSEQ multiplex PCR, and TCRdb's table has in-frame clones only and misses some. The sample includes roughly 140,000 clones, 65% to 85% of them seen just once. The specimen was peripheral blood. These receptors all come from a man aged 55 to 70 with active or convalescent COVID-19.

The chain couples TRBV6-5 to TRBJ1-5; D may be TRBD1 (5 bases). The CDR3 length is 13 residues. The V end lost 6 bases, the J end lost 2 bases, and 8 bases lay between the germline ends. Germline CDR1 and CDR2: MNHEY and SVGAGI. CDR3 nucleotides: TGTGCCAGCAGCTCGGGGGGCAATCAGCCCCAGCATTTT. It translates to CASSSGGNQPQHF.

CDR3 loop: CASSPPGSGATYNEQFF. For the CDR3, the DNA is TGTGCCAGCTCACCACCGGGAAGCGGGGCTACCTACAATGAGCAGTTCTTC. The gene calls are TRBV18 and TRBJ2-1, with TRBD2 identical over 7 bases. This CDR3 is 17 amino acids long. CDR1 KGHSH and CDR2 LQKENI come from the germline V gene. Trimming at V came to 0 bases and at J to 2 bases, leaving 7 bases not matched to a gene.

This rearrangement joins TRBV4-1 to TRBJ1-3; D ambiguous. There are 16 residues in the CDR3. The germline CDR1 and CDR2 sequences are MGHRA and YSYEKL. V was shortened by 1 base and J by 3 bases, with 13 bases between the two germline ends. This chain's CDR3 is CASSQGPRGVGNTIYF. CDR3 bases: TGCGCCAGCAGCCAAGGGCCCCGCGGAGTTGGAAACACCATATATTTT.

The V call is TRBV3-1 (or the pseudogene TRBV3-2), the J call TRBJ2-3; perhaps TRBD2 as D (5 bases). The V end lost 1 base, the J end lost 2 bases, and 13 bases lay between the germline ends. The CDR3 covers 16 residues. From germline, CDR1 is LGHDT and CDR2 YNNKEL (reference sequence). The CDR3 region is CASSQVVGATTDTQYF. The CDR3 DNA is TGTGCCAGCAGCCAAGTTGTGGGAGCGACCACAGATACGCAGTATTTT.

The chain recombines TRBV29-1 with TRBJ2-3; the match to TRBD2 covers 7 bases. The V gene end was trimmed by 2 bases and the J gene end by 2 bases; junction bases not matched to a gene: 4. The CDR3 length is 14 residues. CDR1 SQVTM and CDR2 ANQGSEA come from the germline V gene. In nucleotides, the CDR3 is TGCAGCGTTGAACTAGCGGCCCACACAGATACGCAGTATTTT. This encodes CSVELAAHTDTQYF.

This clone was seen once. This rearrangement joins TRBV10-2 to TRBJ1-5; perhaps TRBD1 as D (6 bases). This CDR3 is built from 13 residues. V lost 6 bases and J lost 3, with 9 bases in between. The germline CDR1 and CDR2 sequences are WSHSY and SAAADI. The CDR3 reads CASRDSPNQPQHF. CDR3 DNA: TGCGCCAGCAGGGACAGTCCCAATCAGCCCCAGCATTTT.

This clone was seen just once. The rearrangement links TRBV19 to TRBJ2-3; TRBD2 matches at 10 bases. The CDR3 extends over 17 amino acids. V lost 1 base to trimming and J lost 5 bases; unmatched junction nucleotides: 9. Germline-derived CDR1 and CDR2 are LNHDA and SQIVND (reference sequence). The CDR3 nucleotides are TGTGCCAGTAGTATAGCCCCTCTAGCGGGGGTGGGAGATACGCAGTATTTT. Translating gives CASSIAPLAGVGDTQYF.

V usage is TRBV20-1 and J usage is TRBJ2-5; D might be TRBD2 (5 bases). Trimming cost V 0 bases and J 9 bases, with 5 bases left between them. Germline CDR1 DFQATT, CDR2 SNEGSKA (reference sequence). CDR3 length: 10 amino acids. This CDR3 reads CSARERAQYF. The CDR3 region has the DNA TGCAGTGCTAGAGAGCGGGCCCAGTACTTC.

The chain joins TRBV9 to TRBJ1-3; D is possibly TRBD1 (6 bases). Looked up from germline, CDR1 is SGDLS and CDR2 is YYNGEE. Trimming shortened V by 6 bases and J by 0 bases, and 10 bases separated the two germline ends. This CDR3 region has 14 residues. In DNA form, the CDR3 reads TGTGCCAGCAACAGGGAACCCTCTGGAAACACCATATATTTT. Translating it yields CASNREPSGNTIYF.